This TCR beta chain came from a study of OX40 agonist ivuxolimab in advanced cancers. V lost 1 base, J lost 1 base, and 3 bases stayed unmatched. The germline gives CDR1 SGHVS, CDR2 FNYEAQ. The CDR3 totals 15 residues. As regards this clone: Its antigen remains unidentified.

Using immunoSEQ multiplex PCR, the repertoire was profiled, and TCRdb retains in-frame clones only, with some absent. The sample shows about 96,000 clones, about nine tenths of them seen only once. Findings of the study overall: There were also nonresponders showing low normalized T-cell clonal expansion.

Specimen: CD4+ or CD8+ T cells sorted from blood, collected in a trial of the OX40 agonist ivuxolimab. The clonotype was recovered from an adult with an advanced solid tumor such as melanoma, head and neck, liver or kidney cancer. The chain employs TRBV7-6 and TRBJ2-5; TRBD1 agrees at 7 bases. Here the CDR3 reads CASSLDRGVQETQYF. Here the CDR3 DNA reads TGTGCCAGCAGCTTAGACAGGGGCGTCCAAGAGACCCAGTACTTC.